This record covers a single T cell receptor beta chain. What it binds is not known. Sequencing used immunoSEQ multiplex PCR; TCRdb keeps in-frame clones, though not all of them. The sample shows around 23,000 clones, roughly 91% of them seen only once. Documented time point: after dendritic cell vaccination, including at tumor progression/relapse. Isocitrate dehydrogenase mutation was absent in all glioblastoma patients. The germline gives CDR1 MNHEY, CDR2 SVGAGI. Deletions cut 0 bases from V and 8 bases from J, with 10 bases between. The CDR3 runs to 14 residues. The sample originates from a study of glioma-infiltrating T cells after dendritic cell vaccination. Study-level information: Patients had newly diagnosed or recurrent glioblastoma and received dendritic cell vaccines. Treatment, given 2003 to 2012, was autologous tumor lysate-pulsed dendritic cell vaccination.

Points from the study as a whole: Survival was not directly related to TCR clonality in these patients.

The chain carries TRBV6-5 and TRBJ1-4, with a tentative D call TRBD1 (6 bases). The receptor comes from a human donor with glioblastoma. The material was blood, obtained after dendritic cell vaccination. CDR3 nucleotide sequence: TGTGCCAGCAGTTACTCATACAGGGAAGAAAAACTGTTTTTT. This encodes CASSYSYREEKLFF.